This T cell receptor (beta chain) comes out of a study of OX40 agonist ivuxolimab in advanced cancers. Across the whole study: Previous treatment with anti-PD-1, anti-PD-L1 or anti-CTLA-4 therapy was allowed; roughly 40% had received some. Partial responses occurred in Three dose-escalation patients, one with hepatocellular carcinoma and two with cutaneous melanoma.

The CDR3 covers 13 residues. The germline V and J ends were trimmed by 5 bases and 0 bases, with 7 bases remaining between them. Germline loops: CDR1 SGHDN, CDR2 FVKESK. Autoimmune disease history or systemic immunosuppression was exclusionary. Only in-frame clones appear in the TCRdb table, and some are missing; sequencing was by immunoSEQ multiplex PCR. The sample has 70,000 or so clones, roughly 87% seen once. The sample here was CD4+ or CD8+ T cells sorted from blood, taken in a trial of the OX40 agonist ivuxolimab. The chain couples TRBV14 to TRBJ2-5; no reliable D call. This sequence originates from an adult with an advanced solid tumor such as melanoma, head and neck, liver or kidney cancer. The CDR3 sequence: CASSSWNQETQYF. DNA for the CDR3: TGTGCCAGCAGCAGCTGGAACCAAGAGACCCAGTACTTC.